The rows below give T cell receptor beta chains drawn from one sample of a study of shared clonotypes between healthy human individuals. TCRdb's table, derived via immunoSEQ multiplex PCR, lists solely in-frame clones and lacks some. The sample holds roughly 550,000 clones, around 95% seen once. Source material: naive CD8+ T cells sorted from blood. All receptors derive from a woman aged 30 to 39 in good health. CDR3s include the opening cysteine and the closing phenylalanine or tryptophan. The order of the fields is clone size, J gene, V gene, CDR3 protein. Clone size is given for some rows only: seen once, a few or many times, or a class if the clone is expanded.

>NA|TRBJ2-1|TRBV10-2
CASSDTISYEQFF
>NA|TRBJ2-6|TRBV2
CASRRGGPRGANVLTF
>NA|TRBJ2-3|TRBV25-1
CASSEWDRTVSTDTQYF
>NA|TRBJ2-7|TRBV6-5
CASSDGNEQYF
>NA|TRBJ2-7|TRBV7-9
CASSLAVVSSYEQYF
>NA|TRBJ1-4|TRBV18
CASSPPINREKLFF
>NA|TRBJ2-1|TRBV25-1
CASSEGKFNEQFF
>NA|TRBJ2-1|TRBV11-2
CASSLERGTAYNEQFF
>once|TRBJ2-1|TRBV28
CASSPEYNEQFF
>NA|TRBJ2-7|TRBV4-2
CASSQERDRGTYEQYF
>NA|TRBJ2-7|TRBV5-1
CASSSSGTGQYF
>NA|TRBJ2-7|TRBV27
CASRIRTSGSHEQYF
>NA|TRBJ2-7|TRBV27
CASSLGGDYEQYF
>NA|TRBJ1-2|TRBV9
CASSVAAGLDYGYTF
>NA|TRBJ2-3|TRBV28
CASSFNLPLTDTQYF
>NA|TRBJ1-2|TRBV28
CASSLWTISRASTGYGYTF
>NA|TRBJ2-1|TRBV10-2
CATLNNEQFF
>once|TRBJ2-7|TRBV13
CASSRTSGGSSYEQYF
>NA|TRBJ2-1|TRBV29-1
CSVELVGQGIERFF
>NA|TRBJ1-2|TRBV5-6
CASSGAGGPYGYTF
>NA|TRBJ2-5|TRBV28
CASSSLGPSTQETQYF
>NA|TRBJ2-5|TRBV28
CASSLAGSQETQYF
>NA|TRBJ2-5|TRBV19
CASSIHGLAGTETQYF
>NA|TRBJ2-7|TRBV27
CASSGSLAGIAYEQYF
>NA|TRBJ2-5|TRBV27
CASSYSLTGRRETQYF
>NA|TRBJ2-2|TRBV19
CASSQGLGRLAGELFF
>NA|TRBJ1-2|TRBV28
CASSLGSHVDGYTF
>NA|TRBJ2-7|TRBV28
CASSFSDEQYF
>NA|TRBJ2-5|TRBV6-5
CASSYSEGETQYF
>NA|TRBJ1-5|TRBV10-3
CAISESDRVQPQHF
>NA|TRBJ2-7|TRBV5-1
CASSNRDNSYEQYF
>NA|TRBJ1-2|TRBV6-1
CASSPDRINYGYTF
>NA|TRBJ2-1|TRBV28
CASSLGGVGNEQFF
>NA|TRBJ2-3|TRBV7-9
CASSVGPTSAVPDTQYF
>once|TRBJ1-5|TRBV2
CASSDGQGGHQPQHF
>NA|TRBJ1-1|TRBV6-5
CASSYWPGNTEAFF
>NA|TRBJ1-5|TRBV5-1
CASSLREVDQPQHF
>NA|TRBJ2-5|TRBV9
CASSATGTAQETQYF
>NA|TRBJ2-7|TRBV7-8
CASSHDRALYEQYF
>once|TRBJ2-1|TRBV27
CASRPELGAGVREQFF
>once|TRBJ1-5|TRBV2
CASSTAPLGNQPQHF
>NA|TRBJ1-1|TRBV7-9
CASSLARGNTEAFF
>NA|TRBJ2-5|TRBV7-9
CASSPTVQETQYF
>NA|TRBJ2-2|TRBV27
CASSGLAGGIGTGELFF
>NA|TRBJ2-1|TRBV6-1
CASSEGLAGGVPYNEQFF
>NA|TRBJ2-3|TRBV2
CASSRLAGGADTQYF
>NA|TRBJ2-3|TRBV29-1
CSVDHRGQDSTDTQYF
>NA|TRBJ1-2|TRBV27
CASRTGAGGYTF
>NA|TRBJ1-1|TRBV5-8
CASSSISWTGVASAFF
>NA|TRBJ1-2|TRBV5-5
CASSWGTGLGYTF
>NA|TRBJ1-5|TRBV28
CASRKGHSNQPQHF
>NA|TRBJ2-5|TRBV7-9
CASSADSQQETQYF
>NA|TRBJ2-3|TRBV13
CASSAHESDTQYF
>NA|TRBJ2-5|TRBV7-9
CASSLVSSQETQYF
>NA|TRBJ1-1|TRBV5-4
CASSWTGYNTEAFF
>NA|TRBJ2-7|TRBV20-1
CSALKYEQYF
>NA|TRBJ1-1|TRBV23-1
CASSHGLYTEAFF
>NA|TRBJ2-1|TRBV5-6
CATTGASSGMSYNEQFF